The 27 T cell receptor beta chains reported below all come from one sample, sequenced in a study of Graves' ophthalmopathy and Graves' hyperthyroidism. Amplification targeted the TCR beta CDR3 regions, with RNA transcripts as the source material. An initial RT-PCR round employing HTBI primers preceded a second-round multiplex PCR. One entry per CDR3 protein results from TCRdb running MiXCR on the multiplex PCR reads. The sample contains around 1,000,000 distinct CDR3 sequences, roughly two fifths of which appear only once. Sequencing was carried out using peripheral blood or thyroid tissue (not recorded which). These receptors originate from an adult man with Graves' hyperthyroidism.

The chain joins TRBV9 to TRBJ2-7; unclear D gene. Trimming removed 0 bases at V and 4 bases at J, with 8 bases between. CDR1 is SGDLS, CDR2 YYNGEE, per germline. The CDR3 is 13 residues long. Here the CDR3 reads CASSVDVDYEQYF. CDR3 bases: TGTGCCAGCAGCGTAGACGTAGATTACGAGCAGTACTTC. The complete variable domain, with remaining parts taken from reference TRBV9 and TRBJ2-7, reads DSGVTQTPKHLITATGQRVTLRCSPRSGDLSVYWYQQSLDQGLQFLIQYYNGEERAKGNILERFSAQQFPDLHSELNLSSLELGDSALYFCASSVDVDYEQYFGPGTRLTVT.

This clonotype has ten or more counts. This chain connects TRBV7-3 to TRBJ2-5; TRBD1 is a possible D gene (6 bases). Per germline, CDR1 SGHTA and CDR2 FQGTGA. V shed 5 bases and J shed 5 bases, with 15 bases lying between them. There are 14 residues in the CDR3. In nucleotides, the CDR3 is TGTGCCAGCAGCCCACAGGGTTCTCGGGAGACCCAGTACTTC. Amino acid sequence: CASSPQGSRETQYF.

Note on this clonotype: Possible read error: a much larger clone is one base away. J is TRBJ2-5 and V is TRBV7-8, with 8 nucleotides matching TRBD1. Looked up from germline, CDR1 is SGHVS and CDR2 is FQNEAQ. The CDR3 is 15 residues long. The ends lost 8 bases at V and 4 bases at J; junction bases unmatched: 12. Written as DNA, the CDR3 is TGTGCCAGCCGCATCCAGACAGGGGCGAGAGAGACCCAGTACTTC. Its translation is CASRIQTGARETQYF. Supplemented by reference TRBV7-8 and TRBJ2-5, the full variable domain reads GAGVSQSPRYKVAKRGQDVALRCDPISGHVSLFWYQQALGQGPEFLTYFQNEAQLDKSGLPSDRFFAERPEGSVSTLKIQRTQQEDSAVYLCASRIQTGARETQYFGPGTRLLVL.

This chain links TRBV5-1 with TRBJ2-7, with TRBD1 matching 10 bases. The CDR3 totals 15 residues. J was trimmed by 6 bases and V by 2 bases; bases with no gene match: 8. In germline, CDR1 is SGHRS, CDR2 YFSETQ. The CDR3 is CASSFTSGQGSEQYF. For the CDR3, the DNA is TGCGCCAGCAGCTTCACATCGGGACAGGGGAGCGAGCAGTACTTC.

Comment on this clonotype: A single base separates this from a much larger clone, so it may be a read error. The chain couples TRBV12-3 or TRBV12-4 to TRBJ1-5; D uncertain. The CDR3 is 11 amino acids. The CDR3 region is CAGSYDQPQHF. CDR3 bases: TGTGCCGGCAGTTACGATCAGCCCCAGCATTTT.

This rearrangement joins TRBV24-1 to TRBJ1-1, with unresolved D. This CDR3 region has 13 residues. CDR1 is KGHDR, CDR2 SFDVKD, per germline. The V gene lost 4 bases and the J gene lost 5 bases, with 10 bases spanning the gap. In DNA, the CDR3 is TGTGCCACCAGTGACTCAACAGAGACTGAAGCTTTCTTT. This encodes CATSDSTETEAFF.

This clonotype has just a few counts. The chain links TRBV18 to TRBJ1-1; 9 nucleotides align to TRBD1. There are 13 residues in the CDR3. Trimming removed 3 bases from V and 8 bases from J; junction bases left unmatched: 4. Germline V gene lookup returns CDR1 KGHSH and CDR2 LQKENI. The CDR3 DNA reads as TGTGCCAGCTCACCGGGACAGGGCCAAGAAGCTTTCTTT. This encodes CASSPGQGQEAFF.

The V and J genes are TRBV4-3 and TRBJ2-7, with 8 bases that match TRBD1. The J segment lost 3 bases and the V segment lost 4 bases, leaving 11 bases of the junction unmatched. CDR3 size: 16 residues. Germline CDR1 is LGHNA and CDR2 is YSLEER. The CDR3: CASSPIGTGVNYEQYF. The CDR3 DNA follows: TGCGCCAGCAGCCCTATAGGGACAGGAGTTAACTACGAGCAGTACTTC.

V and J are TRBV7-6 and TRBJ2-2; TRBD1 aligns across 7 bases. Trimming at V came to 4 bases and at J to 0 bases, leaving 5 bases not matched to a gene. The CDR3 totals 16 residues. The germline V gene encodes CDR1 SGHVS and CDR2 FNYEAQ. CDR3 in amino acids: CASSWGQRANTGELFF. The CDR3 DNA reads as TGTGCCAGCAGCTGGGGACAGCGAGCGAACACCGGGGAGCTGTTTTTT.

As DNA, the CDR3 is TGTGCCAGCAGCGTGGACACAAGGTCGCAGTACTTC. This sequence encodes CASSVDTRSQYF. The rearrangement joins TRBV9 to TRBJ2-7; tentative D call: TRBD1 (5 bases). Trimming shortened V by 2 bases and J by 9 bases, and 12 bases separated the two germline ends. The CDR3 runs to 12 residues. CDR1 is SGDLS, CDR2 YYNGEE, per germline. The full variable domain, with the rest looked up from reference TRBV9 and TRBJ2-7, is DSGVTQTPKHLITATGQRVTLRCSPRSGDLSVYWYQQSLDQGLQFLIQYYNGEERAKGNILERFSAQQFPDLHSELNLSSLELGDSALYFCASSVDTRSQYFGPGTRLTVT.

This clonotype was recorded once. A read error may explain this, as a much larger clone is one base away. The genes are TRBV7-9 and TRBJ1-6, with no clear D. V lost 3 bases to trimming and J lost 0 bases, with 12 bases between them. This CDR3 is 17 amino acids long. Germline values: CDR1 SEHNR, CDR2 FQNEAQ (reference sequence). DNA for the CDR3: TGTGCCAGCAGCTTGGATGCACCGAGCTCCTATAATTCACCCCTCCACTTT. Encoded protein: CASSLDAPSSYNSPLHF. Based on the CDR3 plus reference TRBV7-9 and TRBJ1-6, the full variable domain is DTGVSQNPRHKITKRGQNVTFRCDPISEHNRLYWYRQTLGQGPEFLTYFQNEAQLEKSRLLSDRFSAERPKGSFSTLEIQRTEQGDSAMYLCASSLDAPSSYNSPLHFGNGTRLTVT.

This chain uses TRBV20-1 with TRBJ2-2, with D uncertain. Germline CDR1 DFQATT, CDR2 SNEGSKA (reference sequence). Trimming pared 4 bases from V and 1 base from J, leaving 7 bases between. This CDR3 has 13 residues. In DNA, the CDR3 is TGCAGTGCTACATTGGTGAACACCGGGGAGCTGTTTTTT. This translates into CSATLVNTGELFF.

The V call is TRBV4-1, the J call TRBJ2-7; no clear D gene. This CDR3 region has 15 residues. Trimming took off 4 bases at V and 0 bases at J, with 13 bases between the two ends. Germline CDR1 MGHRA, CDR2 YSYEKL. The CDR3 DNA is TGCGCCAGCAGCCCCGTAACGGCTTCCTCCTACGAGCAGTACTTC. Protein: CASSPVTASSYEQYF.

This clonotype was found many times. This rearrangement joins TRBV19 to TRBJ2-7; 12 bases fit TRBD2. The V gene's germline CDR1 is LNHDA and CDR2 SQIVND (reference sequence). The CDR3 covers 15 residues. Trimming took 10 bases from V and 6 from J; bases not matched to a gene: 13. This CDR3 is CATTSVTSGSGEQYF. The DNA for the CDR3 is TGTGCCACAACGAGCGTGACTAGCGGGAGCGGCGAGCAGTACTTC. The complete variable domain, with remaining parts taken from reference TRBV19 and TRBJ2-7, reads DGGITQSPKYLFRKEGQNVTLSCEQNLNHDAMYWYRQDPGQGLRLIYYSQIVNDFQKGDIAEGYSVSREKKESFPLTVTSAQKNPTAFYLCATTSVTSGSGEQYFGPGTRLTVT.

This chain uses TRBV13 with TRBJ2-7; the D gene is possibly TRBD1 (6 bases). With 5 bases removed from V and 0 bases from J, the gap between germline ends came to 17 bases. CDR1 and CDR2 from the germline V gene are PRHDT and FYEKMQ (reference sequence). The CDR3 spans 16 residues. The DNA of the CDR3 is TGTGCCAGCAGCCTCATCGACGAACAGGGCTCCTACGAGCAGTACTTC. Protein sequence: CASSLIDEQGSYEQYF.

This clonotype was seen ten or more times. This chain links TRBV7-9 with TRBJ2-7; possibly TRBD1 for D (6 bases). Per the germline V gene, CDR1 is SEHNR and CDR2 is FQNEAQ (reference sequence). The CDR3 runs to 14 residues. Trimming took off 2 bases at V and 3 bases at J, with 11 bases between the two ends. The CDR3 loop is CASSLPGVNYEQYF. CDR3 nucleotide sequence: TGTGCCAGCAGCTTACCAGGGGTCAACTACGAGCAGTACTTC.

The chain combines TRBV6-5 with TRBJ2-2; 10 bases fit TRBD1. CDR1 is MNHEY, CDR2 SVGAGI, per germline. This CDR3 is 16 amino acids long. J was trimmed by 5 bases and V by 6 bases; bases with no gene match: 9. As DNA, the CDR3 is TGTGCCAGCAGCGACTGGGACAGGGGCGGAACCGGGGAGCTGTTTTTT. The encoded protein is CASSDWDRGGTGELFF.

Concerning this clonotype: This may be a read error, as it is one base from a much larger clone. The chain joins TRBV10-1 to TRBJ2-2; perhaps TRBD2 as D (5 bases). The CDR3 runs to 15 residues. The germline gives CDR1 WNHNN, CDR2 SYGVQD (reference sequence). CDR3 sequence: CASSEYREHTGELLF. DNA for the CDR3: TGCGCCAGCAGTGAGTACAGAGAGCACACCGGGGAGCTGCTTTTT.

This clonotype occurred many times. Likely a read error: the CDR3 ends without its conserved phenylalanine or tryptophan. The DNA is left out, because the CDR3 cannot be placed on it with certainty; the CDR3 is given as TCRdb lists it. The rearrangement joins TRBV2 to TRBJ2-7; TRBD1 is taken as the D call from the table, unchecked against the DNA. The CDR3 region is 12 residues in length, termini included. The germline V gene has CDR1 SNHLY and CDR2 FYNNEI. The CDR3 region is CASSESDRGCYL.

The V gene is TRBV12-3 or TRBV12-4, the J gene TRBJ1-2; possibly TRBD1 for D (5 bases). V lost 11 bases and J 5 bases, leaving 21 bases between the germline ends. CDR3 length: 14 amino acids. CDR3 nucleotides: TGTGCCGCCAAGAACGCCGGGACCCAATATGGCTACACCTTC. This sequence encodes CAAKNAGTQYGYTF.

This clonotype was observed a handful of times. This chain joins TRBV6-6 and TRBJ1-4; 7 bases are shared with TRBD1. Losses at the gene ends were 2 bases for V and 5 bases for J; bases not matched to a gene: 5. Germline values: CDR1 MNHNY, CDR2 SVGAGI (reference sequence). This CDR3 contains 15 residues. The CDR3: CASSYLTGLNEKLFF. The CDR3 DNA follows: TGTGCCAGCAGTTACCTGACAGGGTTAAATGAAAAACTGTTTTTT.

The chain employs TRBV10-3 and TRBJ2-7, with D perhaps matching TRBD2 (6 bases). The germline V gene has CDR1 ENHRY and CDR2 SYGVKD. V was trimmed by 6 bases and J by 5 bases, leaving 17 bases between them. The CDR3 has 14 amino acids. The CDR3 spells CAISRFRDLDEQYF. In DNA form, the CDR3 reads TGTGCCATCAGCCGATTCCGGGACTTGGACGAGCAGTACTTC.

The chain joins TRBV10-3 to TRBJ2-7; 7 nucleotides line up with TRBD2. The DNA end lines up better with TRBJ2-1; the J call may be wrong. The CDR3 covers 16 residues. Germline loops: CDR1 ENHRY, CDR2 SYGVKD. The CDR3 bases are TGTGCCATCAGGCGACTGGCGGGAGATGTTAAGGATGAGCAGTTCTTC. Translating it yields CAIRRLAGDVKDEQFF.

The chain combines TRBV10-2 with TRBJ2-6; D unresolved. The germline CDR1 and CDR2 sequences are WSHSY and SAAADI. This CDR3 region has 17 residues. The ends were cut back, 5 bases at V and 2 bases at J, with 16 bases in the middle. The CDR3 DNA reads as TGCGCCAGCAGTTACTCGGGCTCCTCCCCTGGGGCCAACGTCCTGACTTTC. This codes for CASSYSGSSPGANVLTF.

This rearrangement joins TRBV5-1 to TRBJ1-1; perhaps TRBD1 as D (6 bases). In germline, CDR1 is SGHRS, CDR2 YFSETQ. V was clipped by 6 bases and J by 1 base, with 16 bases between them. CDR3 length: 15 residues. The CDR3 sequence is CASTRAGTRNTEAFF. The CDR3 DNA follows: TGCGCCAGCACCCGGGCAGGGACAAGGAACACTGAAGCTTTCTTT.

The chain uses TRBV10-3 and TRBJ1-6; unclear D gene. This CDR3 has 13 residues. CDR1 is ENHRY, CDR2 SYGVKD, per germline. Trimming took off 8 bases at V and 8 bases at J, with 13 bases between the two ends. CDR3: CAIGSGKDSPLHF. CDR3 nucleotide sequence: TGTGCCATCGGATCCGGGAAGGATTCACCCCTCCACTTT.

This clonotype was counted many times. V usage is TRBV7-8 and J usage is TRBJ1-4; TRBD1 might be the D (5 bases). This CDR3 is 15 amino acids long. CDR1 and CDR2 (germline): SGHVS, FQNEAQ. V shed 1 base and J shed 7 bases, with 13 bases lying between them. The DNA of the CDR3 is TGTGCCAGCAGCTTAGTTGTGGGGGTCAGTGAAAAACTGTTTTTT. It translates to CASSLVVGVSEKLFF.